The 6 T cell receptor beta chains below all came from one sample that was sequenced in a study of post-analysis software for immune sequencing data. Antigens of these TCRs are unknown. Unique molecular identifiers were present in the TCR beta cDNA libraries. TCRdb independently ran MiXCR on the PCR reads; one entry per CDR3 protein. The data show around 260,000 distinct CDR3 sequences, with about 40% seen just once and around 5.2% held by the top ten. Study observations and caveats: Four or five TRBV segments were more frequent in patients than controls; TRBV5-6, TRBV5-1 and TRBV20-1 belonged to this group.

The material sequenced was blood. These receptors were taken from a girl aged 5 to 17 with multiple sclerosis.

This clonotype was recorded only once. Written as DNA, the CDR3 is TGTGCCAGCAGCTTTACCGACAGGGGGGAAGGCTACACCTTC. Encoded protein: CASSFTDRGEGYTF. V is TRBV7-2 and J is TRBJ1-2, with TRBD1 matching 9 bases. From germline, CDR1 is SGHTA and CDR2 FQGNSA. The V and J ends lost 3 bases and 8 bases, in that order; junction bases with no gene match: 7. The CDR3 is 14 amino acids.

In regard to this clonotype: Sequence at one end of the junction differs from germline and may be a read error. V and J are TRBV6-6 and TRBJ1-1, with a possible D match to TRBD1 (6 bases). Germline V gives CDR1 MNHNY, CDR2 SVGAGI (reference sequence). The CDR3 totals 14 residues. The CDR3 DNA follows: TGTGCCAGCAGTAACTCGAGACAGGTCCCTGAAGCTTTCTTT. Translation: CASSNSRQVPEAFF.

This clonotype was observed a handful of times. A read error may be the cause here, since a much bigger clone is one base away. The gene calls are TRBV20-1 and TRBJ2-1; 8 positions match TRBD2. The DNA matches TRBJ2-7 better at its end, which makes the J call doubtful. Germline CDR1 DFQATT, CDR2 SNEGSKA (reference sequence). The CDR3 contains 15 residues. This CDR3 is CSARDHGGGYNEQYF. For the CDR3, the DNA is TGCAGTGCTAGAGATCACGGCGGGGGGTACAATGAGCAGTACTTC.

V and J are TRBV5-1 and TRBJ2-3; perhaps TRBD2 as D (6 bases). The last part of the DNA fits TRBJ2-7 better; the J call may be wrong. This CDR3 comprises 12 residues. Looked up from germline, CDR1 is SGHRS and CDR2 is YFSETQ. CDR3 residues: CASSPSGTEQYF. The CDR3 DNA is TGCGCCAGCAGCCCGTCAGGGACTGAGCAGTACTTC.

A few counts support this clonotype. This rearrangement joins TRBV1 to TRBJ2-3; TRBD2 reflects the table's D call only, with no check against the DNA. TRBV1 counts as a pseudogene. The CDR3 runs 13 residues. CDR3 DNA: TGCACCAGCAGCCAAGCGGGAGAAGATACGCAGTATTTT. Translated: CTSSQAGEDTQYF.

Note on this clonotype: A much more abundant neighbour one base away suggests this may be a read error. J is TRBJ2-5 and V is TRBV5-1; 11 bases match TRBD1. The CDR3 runs to 15 residues. Germline V CDR1 and CDR2: SGHRS, YFSETQ. V lost 0 bases and J lost 11; bases outside the gene matches: 9. The CDR3 DNA reads TGCGCCAGCAGCTTGGCCGGGACAGGGGGGAATGAGCAGTACTTC. It yields the protein CASSLAGTGGNEQYF.